This TCR beta chain was captured by sequencing in a study of blood T cell repertoires in COVID-19. About the study: Samples representing acute and convalescent COVID-19 were sourced from the United States, Italy and Spain. The cDNA or gDNA used as material had been derived from T cells, B-cell-depleted T cells, or PBMCs.

As originally analysed: Scientists estimated how many nucleated cells there were by amplifying reference gene primers. The repertoire was sequenced with immunoSEQ multiplex PCR; TCRdb's copy has only in-frame clones and lacks some. V, J and clone size are those of that table, while D and trimming were read from the DNA. The top ten hold 1% of the sample, which has more than 250,000 clones, about nine tenths seen once. This CDR3 comprises 15 residues. Trimming removed 1 base from V and 8 bases from J; junction bases left unmatched: 6. The V gene's germline CDR1 is SGHAT and CDR2 FQNNGV. Sequenced input: peripheral blood. The sequence was obtained from a man in his fifties with active or convalescent COVID-19. The rearrangement joins TRBV11-2 to TRBJ2-1; 9 bases match TRBD2. CDR3: CASSLVRGGAYEQFF. The CDR3, as DNA: TGTGCCAGCAGCTTAGTTCGCGGGGGGGCCTATGAGCAGTTCTTC.